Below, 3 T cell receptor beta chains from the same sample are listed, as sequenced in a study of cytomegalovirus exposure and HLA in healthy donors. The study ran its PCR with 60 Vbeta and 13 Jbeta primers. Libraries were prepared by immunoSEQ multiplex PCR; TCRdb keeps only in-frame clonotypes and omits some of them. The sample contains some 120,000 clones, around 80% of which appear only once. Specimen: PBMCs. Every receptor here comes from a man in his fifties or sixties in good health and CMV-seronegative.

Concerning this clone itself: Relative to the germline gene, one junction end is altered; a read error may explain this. The CDR3 region is CASSLVRGRKASF. CDR3 coding DNA: TGTGCCAGCAGCTTAGTCAGGGGCCGCAAAGCTTCCTTT. The chain employs TRBV11-1 and TRBJ1-1, with D perhaps TRBD1 (6 bases). The length of the CDR3 is 13 residues. Germline values: CDR1 SGHAT, CDR2 FQDESV (reference sequence).

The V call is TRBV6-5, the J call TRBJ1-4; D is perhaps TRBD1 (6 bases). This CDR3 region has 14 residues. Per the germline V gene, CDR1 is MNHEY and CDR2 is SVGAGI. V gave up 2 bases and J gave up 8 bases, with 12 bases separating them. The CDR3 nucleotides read TGTGCCAGCAGTTACATGGGGGCGGAAGAAAAACTGTTTTTT. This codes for CASSYMGAEEKLFF.

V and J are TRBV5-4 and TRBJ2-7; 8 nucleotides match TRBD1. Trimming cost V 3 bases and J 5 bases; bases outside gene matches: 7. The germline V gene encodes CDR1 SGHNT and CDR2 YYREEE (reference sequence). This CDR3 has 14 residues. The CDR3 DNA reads TGTGCCAGCAGCTCCTTGACAGGGGTAAACGAGCAGTACTTC. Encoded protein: CASSSLTGVNEQYF.